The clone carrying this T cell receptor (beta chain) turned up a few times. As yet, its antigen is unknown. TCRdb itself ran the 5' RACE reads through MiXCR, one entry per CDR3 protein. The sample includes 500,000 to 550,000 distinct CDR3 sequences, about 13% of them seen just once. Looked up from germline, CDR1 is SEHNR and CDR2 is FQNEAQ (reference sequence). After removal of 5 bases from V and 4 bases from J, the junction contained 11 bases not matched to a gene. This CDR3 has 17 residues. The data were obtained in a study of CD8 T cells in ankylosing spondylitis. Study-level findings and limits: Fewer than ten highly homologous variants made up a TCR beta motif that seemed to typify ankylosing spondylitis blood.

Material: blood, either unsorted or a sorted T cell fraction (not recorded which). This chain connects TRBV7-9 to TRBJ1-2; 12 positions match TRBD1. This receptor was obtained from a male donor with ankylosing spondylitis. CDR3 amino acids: CASSPGTGGPVVYGYTF. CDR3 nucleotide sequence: TGTGCCAGCAGCCCCGGGACAGGGGGCCCGGTAGTCTATGGCTACACCTTC.